This T cell receptor (beta chain) was profiled in a study of beta chain features in type 1 diabetes. In regard to this clone: An end of the junction does not agree with germline; a read error may underlie this.

The CDR3 loop spans 13 amino acids. Germline CDR1 is GTSNPN and CDR2 is SVGIG (reference sequence). The study reverse transcribed the entire isolated RNA, so it sequenced expressed TCRB transcripts. Assay: immunoSEQ multiplex PCR; the TCRdb copy retains only in-frame clones and omits some. The sample lists 200,000 to 250,000 clones, around 68% occurring once. The rearrangement uses TRBV30 and TRBJ2-4; perhaps TRBD1 as D (5 bases). This TCR was recovered from a man aged 25-40 years in good health. Sample: naive CD4+ T cells from blood. CDR3 loop: CAWSNEGAGVESF. The DNA for the CDR3 is TGTGCCTGGAGTAACGAAGGGGCTGGGGTGGAATCCTTC.